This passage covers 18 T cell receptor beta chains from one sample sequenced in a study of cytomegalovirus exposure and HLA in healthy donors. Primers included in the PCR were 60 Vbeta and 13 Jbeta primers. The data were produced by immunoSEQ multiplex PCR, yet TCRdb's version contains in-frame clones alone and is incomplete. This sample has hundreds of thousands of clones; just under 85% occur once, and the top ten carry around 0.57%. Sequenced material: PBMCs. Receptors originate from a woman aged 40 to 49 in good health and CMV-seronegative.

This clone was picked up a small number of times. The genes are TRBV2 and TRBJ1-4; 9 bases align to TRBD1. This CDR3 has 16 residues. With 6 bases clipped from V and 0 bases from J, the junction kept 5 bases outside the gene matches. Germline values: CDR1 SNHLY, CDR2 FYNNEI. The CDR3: CASRRTGDTTNEKLFF. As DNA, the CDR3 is TGTGCCAGCAGACGGACAGGGGATACAACTAATGAAAAACTGTTTTTT.

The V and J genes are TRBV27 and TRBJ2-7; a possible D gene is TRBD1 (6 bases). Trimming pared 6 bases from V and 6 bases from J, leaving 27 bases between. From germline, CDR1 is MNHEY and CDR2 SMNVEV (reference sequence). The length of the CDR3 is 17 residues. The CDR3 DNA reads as TGTGCCAGCAGCCCAGGGGAAGCTTGGACCCTACGGGGCGAGCAGTACTTC. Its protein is CASSPGEAWTLRGEQYF.

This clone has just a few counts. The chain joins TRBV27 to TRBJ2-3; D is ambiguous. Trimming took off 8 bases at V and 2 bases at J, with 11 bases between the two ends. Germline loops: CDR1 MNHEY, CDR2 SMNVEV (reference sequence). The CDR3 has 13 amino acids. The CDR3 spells CASLKSHTDTQYF. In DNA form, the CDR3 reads TGTGCCAGCTTAAAGTCACACACAGATACGCAGTATTTT.

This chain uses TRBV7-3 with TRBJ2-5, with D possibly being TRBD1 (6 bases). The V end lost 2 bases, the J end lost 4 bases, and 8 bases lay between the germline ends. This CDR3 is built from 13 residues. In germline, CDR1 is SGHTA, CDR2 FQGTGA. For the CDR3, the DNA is TGTGCCAGCAGCTTAGGGGGCCTAGAGACCCAGTACTTC. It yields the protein CASSLGGLETQYF.

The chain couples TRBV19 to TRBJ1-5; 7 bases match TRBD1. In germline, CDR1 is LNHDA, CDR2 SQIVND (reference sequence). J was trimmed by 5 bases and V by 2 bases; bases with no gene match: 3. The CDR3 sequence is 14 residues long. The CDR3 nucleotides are TGTGCCAGTAGTATAACAGGGGACTATCAGCCCCAGCATTTT. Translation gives CASSITGDYQPQHF.

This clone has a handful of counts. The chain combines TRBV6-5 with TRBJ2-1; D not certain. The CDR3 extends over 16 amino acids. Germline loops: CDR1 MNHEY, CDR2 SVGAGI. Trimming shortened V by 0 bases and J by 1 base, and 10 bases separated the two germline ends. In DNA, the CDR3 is TGTGCCAGCAGTTACTCGAGATTCCGTTCCTACAATGAGCAGTTCTTC. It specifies CASSYSRFRSYNEQFF.

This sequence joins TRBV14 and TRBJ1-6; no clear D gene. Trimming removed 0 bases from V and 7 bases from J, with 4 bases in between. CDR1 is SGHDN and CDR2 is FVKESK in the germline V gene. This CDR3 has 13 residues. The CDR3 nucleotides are TGTGCCAGCAGCCAAGATATCAATTCACCCCTCCACTTT. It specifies CASSQDINSPLHF.

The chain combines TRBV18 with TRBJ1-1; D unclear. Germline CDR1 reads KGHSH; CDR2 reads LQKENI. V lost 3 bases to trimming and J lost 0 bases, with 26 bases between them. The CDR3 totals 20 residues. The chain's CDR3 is CASSPRFQRPGLGMNTEAFF. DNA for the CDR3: TGTGCCAGCTCACCGAGGTTCCAAAGACCGGGTTTAGGAATGAACACTGAAGCTTTCTTT.

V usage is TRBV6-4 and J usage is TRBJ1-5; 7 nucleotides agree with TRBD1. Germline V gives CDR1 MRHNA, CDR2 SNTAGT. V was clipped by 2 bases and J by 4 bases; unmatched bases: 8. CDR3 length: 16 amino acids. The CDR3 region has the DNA TGTGCCAGCAGTGACGAAGGGGACAGACTTAATCAGCCCCAGCATTTT. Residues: CASSDEGDRLNQPQHF.

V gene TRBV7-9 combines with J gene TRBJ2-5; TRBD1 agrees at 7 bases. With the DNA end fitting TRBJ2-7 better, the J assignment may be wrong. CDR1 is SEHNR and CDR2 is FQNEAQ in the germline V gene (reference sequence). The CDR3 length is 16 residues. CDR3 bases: TGTGCCAGCAGCTTAAGCAGGACAGGACCCTCCTACGAGCAGTACTTC. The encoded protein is CASSLSRTGPSYEQYF.

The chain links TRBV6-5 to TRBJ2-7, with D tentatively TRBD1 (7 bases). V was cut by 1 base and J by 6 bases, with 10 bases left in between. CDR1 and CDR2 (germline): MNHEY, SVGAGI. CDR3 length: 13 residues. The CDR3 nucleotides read TGTGCCAGCAGTTACTGGGGGGACAGCGAGCAGTACTTC. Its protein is CASSYWGDSEQYF.

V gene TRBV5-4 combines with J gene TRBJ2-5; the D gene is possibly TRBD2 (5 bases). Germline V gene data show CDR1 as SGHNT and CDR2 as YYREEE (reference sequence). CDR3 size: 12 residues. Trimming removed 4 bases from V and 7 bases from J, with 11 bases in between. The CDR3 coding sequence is TGTGCCAGCAGCCGGGGTCCCGGGACCCAGTACTTC. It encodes CASSRGPGTQYF. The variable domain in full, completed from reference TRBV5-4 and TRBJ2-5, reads ETGVTQSPTHLIKTRGQQVTLRCSSQSGHNTVSWYQQALGQGPQFIFQYYREEENGRGNFPPRFSGLQFPNYSSELNVNALELDDSALYLCASSRGPGTQYFGPGTRLLVL.

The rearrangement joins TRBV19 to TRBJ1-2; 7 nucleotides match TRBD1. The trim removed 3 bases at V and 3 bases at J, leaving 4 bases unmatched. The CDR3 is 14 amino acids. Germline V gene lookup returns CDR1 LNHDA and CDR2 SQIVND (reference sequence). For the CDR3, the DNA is TGTGCCAGTAGTATTCCTGACAGGGACTATGGCTACACCTTC. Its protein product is CASSIPDRDYGYTF.

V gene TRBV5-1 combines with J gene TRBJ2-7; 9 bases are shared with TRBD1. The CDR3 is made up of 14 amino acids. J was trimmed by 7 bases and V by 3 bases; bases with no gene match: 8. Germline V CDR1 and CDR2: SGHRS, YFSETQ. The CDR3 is CASSSIQGAREQYF. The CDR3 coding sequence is TGCGCCAGCAGCTCCATACAGGGGGCGCGGGAGCAGTACTTC.

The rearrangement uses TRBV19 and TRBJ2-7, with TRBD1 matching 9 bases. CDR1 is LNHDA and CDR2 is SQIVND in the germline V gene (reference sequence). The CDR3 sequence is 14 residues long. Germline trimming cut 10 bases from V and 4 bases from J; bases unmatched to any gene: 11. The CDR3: CATKGGQGYYEQYF. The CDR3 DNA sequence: TGTGCCACCAAGGGAGGACAGGGGTATTACGAGCAGTACTTC.

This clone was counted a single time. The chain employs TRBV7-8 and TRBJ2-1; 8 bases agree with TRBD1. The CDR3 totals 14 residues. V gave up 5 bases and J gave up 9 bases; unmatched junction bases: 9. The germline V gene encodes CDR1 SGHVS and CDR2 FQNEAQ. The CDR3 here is CASSVQGAQPEQFF. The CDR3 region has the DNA TGTGCCAGCAGCGTTCAGGGGGCGCAGCCTGAGCAGTTCTTC.

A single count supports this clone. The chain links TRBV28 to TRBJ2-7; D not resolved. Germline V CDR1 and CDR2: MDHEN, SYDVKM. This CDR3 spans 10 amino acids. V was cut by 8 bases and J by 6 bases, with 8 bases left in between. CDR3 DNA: TGTGCCAGCCCCTCCCTCGAGCAGTACTTC. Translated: CASPSLEQYF.

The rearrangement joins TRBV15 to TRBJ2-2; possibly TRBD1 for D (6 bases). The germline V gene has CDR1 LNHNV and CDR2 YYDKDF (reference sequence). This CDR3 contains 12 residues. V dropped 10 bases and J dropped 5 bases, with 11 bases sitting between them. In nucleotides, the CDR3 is TGTGCCATCCTACAGGGAACCGGGGAGCTGTTTTTT. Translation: CAILQGTGELFF.